What follows is one T cell receptor beta chain and its context. Original processing methods: The authors estimated nucleated cell counts from reference gene primer amplification. Profiling relied on immunoSEQ multiplex PCR, and the TCRdb table lists in-frame clones only, not all of them. V and J calls and clone size are those listed in that table; D and trimming were worked out from the DNA. This sample carries about 150,000 clones, 85% to 90% of them seen once, and the ten largest clones take over 2%. The V end was cut by 0 bases, the J end by 9 bases, with 9 bases between. Germline CDR1 LNHNV, CDR2 YYDKDF (reference sequence). The CDR3 contains 14 residues. These data belong to a study of blood T cell repertoires in COVID-19. Overall study: COVID-19 samples collected from the United States, Italy and Spain covered acute and convalescent phases.

Seattle cases were enrolled at active infection and followed longitudinally. This rearrangement joins TRBV15 to TRBJ1-6; tentatively, D is TRBD1 (5 bases). This sequence originates from a woman older than 75 with COVID-19, enrolled during active disease. Sequenced material: peripheral blood. CDR3 coding DNA: TGTGCCACCAGCAGAGACAGGGTCGGTTCACCCCTCCACTTT. Translated, it gives CATSRDRVGSPLHF.